This TCR beta chain was sequenced in a study of CD8 T cells in Susac syndrome. RNA in amounts of about 0.5 to 1 ug was reverse transcribed with random hexamers. The TCR beta CDR3 was amplified by immunoSEQ multiplex PCR across 54 Vbeta, 13 Jbeta. TCRdb re-called the immunoSEQ multiplex PCR reads through MiXCR, storing one row per CDR3 protein. In the table there are approximately 160,000 distinct CDR3 sequences, approximately 94% of which are singletons. Blood CD8+ and CD4+ T cells underwent high-throughput TCR beta sequencing. Patients with stable or active relapsing-remitting disease, all of them treatment-naive, made up the multiple sclerosis controls. Negative isolation was used for CD8+ and CD4+ T cells and FACS enrichment for TEMRA cells. This TCR derives from a human donor with multiple sclerosis. Sequencing was performed on CD4+ T cells from PBMCs.

CDR3 sequence reads: CASRAGNQPQHF. The CDR3, as DNA: TGTGCCAGTCGGGCGGGGAATCAGCCCCAGCATTTT. The rearrangement joins TRBV19 to TRBJ1-5; D uncertain. Germline CDR1 is LNHDA and CDR2 is SQIVND (reference sequence). Trimming removed 8 bases from V and 4 bases from J, with 9 bases in between. The CDR3 has 12 residues.